A single sample is the source of the 27 T cell receptor beta chains below, sequenced in a study of vaccination effects on CD4 cells after COVID-19. Using viral peptide pools, the ViraFEST assay grew out antigen-specific CD4+ T cells prior to sequencing. CD4+ T cells were isolated after approximately 10 days of culture. Nucleocapsid antibodies stayed negative before and after vaccination, showing no earlier SARS-CoV-2 infection. What these receptors recognize is not known. Assay used: immunoSEQ multiplex PCR; TCRdb lists only in-frame clones, some missing. The sample has tens of thousands of clones, about 65% seen once. The sample was CD4+ T cells from PBMCs cultured with HCoV-NL63 spike peptides, taken before COVID-19 vaccination. The receptors here all came from a human donor who received a COVID-19 vaccine.

This clone was seen more than once but under ten times. This sequence joins TRBV7-9 and TRBJ1-6; 9 bases are shared with TRBD1. Losses at the gene ends were 5 bases for V and 6 bases for J; bases not matched to a gene: 8. Germline lookup yields CDR1 SEHNR and CDR2 FQNEAQ (reference sequence). The CDR3 spans 16 residues. CDR3: CASSHKRQGGNSPLHF. As DNA, the CDR3 is TGTGCCAGCAGCCACAAGAGACAGGGGGGTAATTCACCCCTCCACTTT.

V is TRBV10-1 and J is TRBJ2-3; TRBD2 matches at 8 bases. The CDR3 has 14 amino acids. V shed 8 bases and J 0 bases; nucleotides not matched to a gene: 4. Germline V lookup: CDR1 WNHNN, CDR2 SYGVQD (reference sequence). The CDR3, as DNA: TGCGCCAGCGGCACTAGCGGTAGCACAGATACGCAGTATTTT. Residues: CASGTSGSTDTQYF.

The genes are TRBV11-3 and TRBJ2-2; D call uncertain. The germline gives CDR1 SGHNT, CDR2 YENEEA. V dropped 5 bases and J dropped 2 bases, with 6 bases sitting between them. The CDR3 loop spans 13 amino acids. The CDR3 protein is CASSPSNTGELFF. In DNA, the CDR3 is TGTGCCAGCAGCCCAAGTAACACCGGGGAGCTGTTTTTT.

The sample holds a few counts of this clone. V and J are TRBV2 and TRBJ1-2; D not resolved. The CDR3 is 12 amino acids. The germline V and J ends were trimmed by 10 bases and 4 bases, with 13 bases remaining between them. Germline V gene data show CDR1 as SNHLY and CDR2 as FYNNEI. As DNA, the CDR3 is TGTGCCACCAATGACGCGCTCTATGGCTACACCTTC. Residues: CATNDALYGYTF.

This clone was counted only a few times. This chain uses TRBV7-8 with TRBJ2-1, with 10 bases identical to TRBD1. The CDR3 consists of 17 residues. After removal of 5 bases from V and 2 bases from J, the junction contained 9 bases not matched to a gene. CDR1 is SGHVS and CDR2 is FQNEAQ in the germline V gene. DNA for the CDR3: TGTGCCAGCAGCCTGAGTAGGGGGACAGGGGCCTACAATGAGCAGTTCTTC. It translates to CASSLSRGTGAYNEQFF.

The J gene is TRBJ1-4, the V gene TRBV5-5, with TRBD1 matching 7 bases. CDR1 is SGHKS and CDR2 is YYEKEE in the germline V gene (reference sequence). The CDR3 spans 16 residues. Trimming cost V 3 bases and J 4 bases; bases outside gene matches: 9. The CDR3 sequence is CASSSLFDRDNEKLFF. As DNA, the CDR3 is TGTGCCAGCAGCTCCCTTTTCGACAGGGATAATGAAAAACTGTTTTTT.

The DNA of the CDR3 is TGTGCCACCAGCAGAGACGGTGAGACCTACACCTTC. It codes for CATSRDGETYTF. The chain links TRBV15 to TRBJ1-2, with D hard to call. The CDR3 consists of 12 residues. V shed 0 bases and J shed 10 bases, with 9 bases lying between them. The V gene's germline CDR1 is LNHNV and CDR2 YYDKDF (reference sequence).

The sample holds a few counts of this clone. The chain couples TRBV12-3 or TRBV12-4 to TRBJ1-2; D uncertain. The CDR3 loop spans 13 amino acids. Trimming pared 6 bases from V and 3 bases from J, leaving 11 bases between. Here the CDR3 reads CASSPRGDYGYTF. CDR3 in DNA: TGTGCCAGCAGCCCACGGGGTGACTATGGCTACACCTTC.

Relative to its sample, this clone is large. V is TRBV5-1 and J is TRBJ2-1; 9 positions match TRBD2. This CDR3 spans 14 amino acids. Per the germline V gene, CDR1 is SGHRS and CDR2 is YFSETQ. V lost 4 bases to trimming and J lost 5 bases; unmatched junction nucleotides: 4. The CDR3 DNA reads TGCGCCAGCAGCGTGACTAGCGGTAACAATGAGCAGTTCTTC. Residues: CASSVTSGNNEQFF.

The V and J genes are TRBV19 and TRBJ1-3; D gene unclear. The CDR3 runs to 16 residues. Germline CDR1 LNHDA, CDR2 SQIVND (reference sequence). Trimming removed 6 bases at V and 4 bases at J, with 19 bases between. CDR3 protein: CASSLYSGPSGNTIYF. The DNA for the CDR3 is TGTGCCAGTAGCCTCTATTCCGGGCCTTCGGGAAACACCATATATTTT.

V gene TRBV7-6 combines with J gene TRBJ2-6, with D perhaps matching TRBD2 (5 bases). The germline V and J ends were trimmed by 3 bases and 0 bases, with 12 bases remaining between them. Germline V gene lookup returns CDR1 SGHVS and CDR2 FNYEAQ. The CDR3 extends over 17 amino acids. CDR3 region: CASSFGAANSGANVLTF. The DNA of the CDR3 is TGTGCCAGCAGCTTCGGAGCGGCAAACTCTGGGGCCAACGTCCTGACTTTC. The full variable domain, its missing parts supplied by reference TRBV7-6 and TRBJ2-6, is GAGVSQSPRYKVTKRGQDVALRCDPISGHVSLYWYRQALGQGPEFLTYFNYEAQQDKSGLPNDRFSAERPEGSISTLTIQRTEQRDSAMYRCASSFGAANSGANVLTFGAGSRLTVL.

V is TRBV3-1 (or the pseudogene TRBV3-2) and J is TRBJ2-3, with TRBD1 identical over 8 bases. Germline trimming cut 5 bases from V and 1 base from J; bases unmatched to any gene: 5. Germline V gene sequence: CDR1 LGHDT, CDR2 YNNKEL (reference sequence). This CDR3 is 15 amino acids long. The CDR3 reads CASSWPGQGTDTQYF. The CDR3 DNA reads as TGTGCCAGCAGCTGGCCGGGACAGGGCACAGATACGCAGTATTTT.

The chain combines TRBV2 with TRBJ2-7; 11 nucleotides match TRBD2. The CDR3 contains 16 residues. Trimming cost V 6 bases and J 4 bases; bases outside gene matches: 11. Germline V gene sequence: CDR1 SNHLY, CDR2 FYNNEI. CDR3 DNA: TGTGCCAGCAGGCGCGACTCCGGACTAGCGGGTTACGAGCAGTACTTC. It translates to CASRRDSGLAGYEQYF. Full variable domain (outside the CDR3, taken from reference TRBV2 and TRBJ2-7): EPEVTQTPSHQVTQMGQEVILRCVPISNHLYFYWYRQILGQKVEFLVSFYNNEISEKSEIFDDQFSVERPDGSNFTLKIRSTKLEDSAMYFCASRRDSGLAGYEQYFGPGTRLTVT.

The chain uses TRBV6-6 and TRBJ2-2; D could derive from TRBD1 or TRBD2 (5 bases each). Germline CDR1 is MNHNY and CDR2 is SVGAGI (reference sequence). Trimming removed 7 bases from V and 7 bases from J, with 22 bases in between. The CDR3 length is 16 residues. The CDR3 coding sequence is TGTGCCAGCATCGCCGGGACCCCACGGTTGGGCGGGGAGCTGTTTTTT. This translates into CASIAGTPRLGGELFF.

CDR3 protein: CASSLDGLAGSYEQYF. Written as DNA, the CDR3 is TGTGCCAGCAGCTTAGACGGACTAGCGGGATCCTACGAGCAGTACTTC. The V call is TRBV7-9, the J call TRBJ2-7; TRBD2 matches 12 bases. Germline CDR1 SEHNR, CDR2 FQNEAQ (reference sequence). CDR3 length: 16 residues. V lost 1 base, J lost 1 base, and 2 bases stayed unmatched.

The V call is TRBV11-2, the J call TRBJ2-1, with D possibly matching TRBD1 (6 bases). This CDR3 region has 15 residues. The V and J ends lost 2 bases and 4 bases respectively, with 12 bases between them. CDR1 SGHAT and CDR2 FQNNGV come from the germline V gene. CDR3 in amino acids: CASSLFGGEYNEQFF. The DNA of the CDR3 is TGTGCCAGCAGCTTATTTGGGGGCGAGTACAATGAGCAGTTCTTC.

The rearrangement links TRBV19 to TRBJ1-2, with 7 bases matching TRBD1. The CDR3 totals 15 residues. After removal of 2 bases from V and 4 bases from J, the junction contained 7 bases not matched to a gene. CDR1 is LNHDA and CDR2 is SQIVND in the germline V gene (reference sequence). DNA for the CDR3: TGTGCCAGTAGTATAACAGGGGTCCCGACCTATGGCTACACCTTC. Protein product: CASSITGVPTYGYTF. Full variable domain (rest looked up from reference TRBV19 and TRBJ1-2): DGGITQSPKYLFRKEGQNVTLSCEQNLNHDAMYWYRQDPGQGLRLIYYSQIVNDFQKGDIAEGYSVSREKKESFPLTVTSAQKNPTAFYLCASSITGVPTYGYTFGSGTRLTVV.

V gene TRBV5-1 combines with J gene TRBJ2-1; a possible D gene is TRBD2 (5 bases). Germline V gives CDR1 SGHRS, CDR2 YFSETQ. The V and J ends lost 2 bases and 0 bases respectively, with 6 bases between them. CDR3 length equals 14 residues. The CDR3 reads CASSFGDSYNEQFF. The CDR3 DNA is TGCGCCAGCAGCTTCGGGGACTCCTACAATGAGCAGTTCTTC.

This rearrangement joins TRBV5-1 to TRBJ2-5; 9 bases are shared with TRBD1. The germline gives CDR1 SGHRS, CDR2 YFSETQ. Trimming at V came to 3 bases and at J to 2 bases, leaving 2 bases not matched to a gene. This CDR3 is built from 14 residues. This CDR3 reads CASSSTGGQETQYF. The CDR3 region has the DNA TGCGCCAGCAGCTCGACAGGGGGGCAAGAGACCCAGTACTTC.

This chain links TRBV30 with TRBJ1-4, with 8 bases aligning to TRBD1. The CDR3 length is 14 residues. CDR1 GTSNPN and CDR2 SVGIG come from the germline V gene (reference sequence). V was pared by 8 bases and J by 3 bases, with 8 bases of the junction left unmatched. The DNA for the CDR3 is TGTGCCGCCTACAGGGGGGACGCTAATGAAAAACTGTTTTTT. This encodes CAAYRGDANEKLFF.

This clone appeared a single time. V usage is TRBV9 and J usage is TRBJ1-2; D is possibly TRBD1 (5 bases). Germline V gene data show CDR1 as SGDLS and CDR2 as YYNGEE. The CDR3 extends over 14 amino acids. The V and J ends lost 0 bases and 6 bases respectively, with 12 bases between them. The CDR3 protein is CASSVEAGWDGYTF. DNA of the CDR3: TGTGCCAGCAGCGTAGAAGCAGGGTGGGATGGCTACACCTTC.

The chain joins TRBV6-5 to TRBJ1-4, with D possibly matching TRBD1 (6 bases). Between the trimmed V and J ends, which lost 7 bases and 2 bases, there was a span of 11 bases. The germline CDR1 and CDR2 sequences are MNHEY and SVGAGI. This CDR3 region has 14 residues. The CDR3 nucleotides read TGTGCCAGCATCGCGGGGGGCACTAATGAAAAACTGTTTTTT. Translating it yields CASIAGGTNEKLFF.

This sequence joins TRBV5-4 and TRBJ1-5, with TRBD1 identical over 8 bases. V lost 3 bases and J lost 2; bases outside the gene matches: 4. Germline V gene sequence: CDR1 SGHNT, CDR2 YYREEE (reference sequence). The CDR3 spans 15 residues. This CDR3 is CASSSGQGGNQPQHF. In nucleotides, the CDR3 is TGTGCCAGCAGCTCAGGACAGGGCGGCAATCAGCCCCAGCATTTT. Drawing the rest from reference TRBV5-4 and TRBJ1-5, the complete variable domain is ETGVTQSPTHLIKTRGQQVTLRCSSQSGHNTVSWYQQALGQGPQFIFQYYREEENGRGNFPPRFSGLQFPNYSSELNVNALELDDSALYLCASSSGQGGNQPQHFGDGTRLSIL.

The chain couples TRBV19 to TRBJ2-2; D is ambiguous. CDR3 length equals 12 residues. The V gene lost 4 bases and the J gene lost 5 bases, with 5 bases spanning the gap. CDR1 LNHDA and CDR2 SQIVND come from the germline V gene (reference sequence). The chain's CDR3 is CASSTLTGELFF. In nucleotides, the CDR3 is TGTGCCAGTAGTACATTAACCGGGGAGCTGTTTTTT.

The genes are TRBV5-1 and TRBJ1-2, with unresolved D. CDR3 length equals 13 residues. Germline lookup yields CDR1 SGHRS and CDR2 YFSETQ. V lost 4 bases and J 3 bases, leaving 10 bases between the germline ends. The CDR3 sequence: CASSPDGDYGYTF. The CDR3 nucleotides read TGCGCCAGCAGCCCAGACGGTGACTATGGCTACACCTTC.

The chain uses TRBV5-6 and TRBJ2-5, with 8 bases fitting TRBD2. V dropped 1 base and J dropped 1; count of bases not matched to a gene: 6. The CDR3 loop spans 16 amino acids. The V gene's germline CDR1 is SGHDT and CDR2 YYEEEE. CDR3 loop: CASSLWGSGTQETQYF. The DNA for the CDR3 is TGTGCCAGCAGCTTGTGGGGTAGCGGGACCCAAGAGACCCAGTACTTC.

The chain is built from TRBV10-1 and TRBJ2-2; weak D call: TRBD1 (5 bases). Germline CDR1 and CDR2: WNHNN and SYGVQD (reference sequence). Trimming cost V 3 bases and J 2 bases, with 13 bases left between them. The CDR3 sequence is 16 residues long. CDR3 sequence reads: CASSDRRGVNTGELFF. CDR3 nucleotide sequence: TGCGCCAGCAGTGATAGAAGGGGCGTAAACACCGGGGAGCTGTTTTTT.